Listed here are 14 T cell receptor beta chains from one sample, sequenced in a study of T-cell memory formation after mild COVID-19. Via MiXCR, TCRdb re-called the 5' RACE reads, giving one row per CDR3 protein. The sample has about 600,000 distinct CDR3 sequences; approximately 21% are singletons. Sequences were obtained from PBMCs or a T cell subset sorted from them (not recorded which). All receptors come from an adult woman who had mild COVID-19 (a few samples of this study predate the infection). Cell type and time point are not known.

This clonotype was detected a few times. The chain combines TRBV5-1 with TRBJ1-1, with D tentatively TRBD1 (6 bases). The V end was cut by 1 base, the J end by 1 base, with 11 bases between. This CDR3 is built from 15 residues. The germline CDR1 and CDR2 sequences are SGHRS and YFSETQ. The CDR3 spells CASSLLVQGNTEAFF. CDR3 DNA: TGCGCCAGCAGCTTGTTGGTACAGGGGAACACTGAAGCTTTCTTT.

The rearrangement uses TRBV5-1 and TRBJ1-2; TRBD1 might be the D (5 bases). The CDR3 covers 14 residues. V lost 0 bases, J lost 4 bases, and 10 bases lay in between. Per germline, CDR1 SGHRS and CDR2 YFSETQ. The CDR3 region has the DNA TGCGCCAGCAGCTTGGAGGAGGGGAGCTATGGCTACACCTTC. It codes for CASSLEEGSYGYTF. The full variable domain, its missing parts supplied by reference TRBV5-1 and TRBJ1-2, is KAGVTQTPRYLIKTRGQQVTLSCSPISGHRSVSWYQQTPGQGLQFLFEYFSETQRNKGNFPGRFSGRQFSNSRSEMNVSTLELGDSALYLCASSLEEGSYGYTFGSGTRLTVV.

The gene calls are TRBV20-1 and TRBJ2-3, with D possibly being TRBD2 (7 bases). The germline CDR1 and CDR2 sequences are DFQATT and SNEGSKA (reference sequence). Trimming left V 5 bases short and J 2 bases short, with 14 bases between. The CDR3 is 14 amino acids. The DNA for the CDR3 is TGCAGTGCTCGAGGGGGGGCCCACACAGATACGCAGTATTTT. Translated: CSARGGAHTDTQYF.

This clonotype has a handful of counts. The genes are TRBV12-3 or TRBV12-4 and TRBJ1-2; 11 bases map to TRBD1. The CDR3 loop spans 15 amino acids. V shed 6 bases, J shed 6 bases, and the junction held 9 bases outside the gene matches. The CDR3 DNA is TGTGCCAGCAGACACTGGACAGGGGGCGCGGATGGCTACACCTTC. This sequence encodes CASRHWTGGADGYTF.

This clonotype was recorded a few times. The chain joins TRBV7-3 to TRBJ2-7; the match to TRBD1 covers 8 bases. Germline values: CDR1 SGHTA, CDR2 FQGTGA. The CDR3 runs 19 residues. V dropped 2 bases and J dropped 3; count of bases not matched to a gene: 18. The CDR3 bases are TGTGCCAGCAGCTTAGAAGGCGGGCTCGGGACAGGACTCGTCTACGAGCAGTACTTC. It yields the protein CASSLEGGLGTGLVYEQYF.

V and J are TRBV24-1 and TRBJ2-7, with D perhaps TRBD1 (6 bases). CDR1 KGHDR and CDR2 SFDVKD come from the germline V gene. The CDR3 runs to 15 residues. V dropped 3 bases and J dropped 1 base, with 12 bases sitting between them. CDR3 nucleotide sequence: TGTGCCACCAGTGATCCCGGACAGAAGTCCTACGAGCAGTACTTC. This codes for CATSDPGQKSYEQYF.

The genes are TRBV15 and TRBJ2-7; D is possibly TRBD2 (6 bases). Trimming cost V 4 bases and J 6 bases, with 16 bases left between them. In germline, CDR1 is LNHNV, CDR2 YYDKDF (reference sequence). The CDR3 covers 14 residues. The CDR3 bases are TGTGCCACCAGCAAAGGGACGGCGGGACTCGAGCAGTACTTC. The encoded protein is CATSKGTAGLEQYF.

This chain connects TRBV6-6 to TRBJ1-2, with a possible D match to TRBD1 (5 bases). Trimming took 0 bases from V and 6 from J, leaving 14 bases between them. Germline CDR1 and CDR2: MNHNY and SVGAGI (reference sequence). This CDR3 is 15 amino acids long. DNA for the CDR3: TGTGCCAGCAGTTACTCGACAGAGGGAGGAAATGGCTACACCTTC. Amino acids: CASSYSTEGGNGYTF.

A few counts support this clonotype. The J gene is TRBJ2-7, the V gene TRBV5-6; D gene unclear. CDR1 and CDR2 from the germline V gene are SGHDT and YYEEEE. The CDR3 loop spans 14 amino acids. V lost 1 base, J lost 3 bases, and 11 bases lay in between. CDR3 in amino acids: CASSLKVRNYEQYF. The DNA for the CDR3 is TGTGCCAGCAGCTTGAAGGTACGGAACTACGAGCAGTACTTC.

The chain carries TRBV7-7 and TRBJ1-4; tentatively, D is TRBD1 (5 bases). Germline CDR1 reads SSHAT; CDR2 reads FNYEAQ (reference sequence). CDR3 length: 13 residues. For the CDR3, the DNA is TGTGCTAGAGGGGTTGCAACTAATGAAAAACTGTTTTTT. It translates to CARGVATNEKLFF. The variable domain in full, with the rest retrieved from reference TRBV7-7 and TRBJ1-4, is GAGVSQSPRYKVTKRGQDVTLRCDPISSHATLYWYQQALGQGPEFLTYFNYEAQPDKSGLPSDRFSAERPEGSISTLTIQRTEQRDSAMYRCARGVATNEKLFFGSGTQLSVL.

The rearrangement links TRBV6-2 or TRBV6-3 to TRBJ2-7; D uncertain. The ends were cut back, 5 bases at V and 1 base at J, with 12 bases in the middle. This CDR3 comprises 14 residues. CDR1 MNHEY and CDR2 SVGEGT come from the germline V gene. The CDR3 sequence: CASSQVPTSYEQYF. The CDR3 nucleotides read TGTGCCAGCAGTCAGGTCCCCACTTCCTACGAGCAGTACTTC.

The V call is TRBV14, the J call TRBJ2-2; maybe TRBD2 (7 bases). There are 17 residues in the CDR3. Germline V gene lookup returns CDR1 SGHDN and CDR2 FVKESK. Trimming removed 5 bases at V and 2 bases at J, with 18 bases between. CDR3 sequence: CASSKRDMGINTGELFF. The CDR3 nucleotides are TGTGCCAGCAGCAAGCGGGACATGGGGATCAACACCGGGGAGCTGTTTTTT.

This clonotype was counted only a few times. This chain links TRBV12-3 or TRBV12-4 with TRBJ2-1; maybe TRBD2 (7 bases). Trimming left V 3 bases short and J 6 bases short, with 12 bases between. The CDR3 is 14 residues long. CDR3 sequence: CASSFGGGSNEQFF. The CDR3 DNA reads as TGTGCCAGCAGTTTCGGGGGCGGGAGCAATGAGCAGTTCTTC.

This rearrangement joins TRBV15 to TRBJ2-5; the D gene is possibly TRBD2 (6 bases). Germline V lookup: CDR1 LNHNV, CDR2 YYDKDF (reference sequence). This CDR3 contains 14 residues. The V and J ends lost 5 bases and 5 bases respectively, with 15 bases between them. Here the CDR3 DNA reads TGTGCCACCAGCGATCGGGACTCCCGGGAGACCCAGTACTTC. Residues: CATSDRDSRETQYF. Filled out from reference TRBV15 and TRBJ2-5, the complete variable domain reads DAMVIQNPRYQVTQFGKPVTLSCSQTLNHNVMYWYQQKSSQAPKLLFHYYDKDFNNEADTPDNFQSRRPNTSFCFLDIRSPGLGDTAMYLCATSDRDSRETQYFGPGTRLLVL.